This T cell receptor beta chain appears in the sequencing data of a study of control samples from healthy donors and cancer patients (dated by TCRdb to 2019 to 2021). For this clone: Which antigen it targets is not known. It has no much larger one-base neighbor in the sample; base qualities were not kept.

Clipping removes 6 bases from V and 6 bases from J, with 8 as the unmatched junction base count. From the cysteine through the phenylalanine, the CDR3 covers 13 amino acids. This entry keeps only the CDR3 DNA: 39 bases, framed from base 1. The germline V gene supplies CDR1 SGDLS and CDR2 YYNGEE. Library preparation used the immunoSEQ multiplex PCR assay. This is the immuneACCESS table as TCRdb keeps it, with only in-frame sequences that have V and J called. A part of the clones is gone; compared with another copy, unresolved V genes explain less than half, and the rest is unexplained. The table for this sample lists about 410,000 clones; about nine tenths of them were counted only once. The top ten constitute 5.5% to 7.5% of the sample.

The sequencing sample was made of PBMCs. The sequence derives from a man aged 35 to 55 with head and neck cancer. This sequence uses TRBV9 and TRBJ1-2; TRBD1 agrees with 7 junctional bases. The base sequence is TGTGCCAGCAAAAGGCAGGGGGATGATGGCTACACCTTC. The resulting protein is CASKRQGDDGYTF.